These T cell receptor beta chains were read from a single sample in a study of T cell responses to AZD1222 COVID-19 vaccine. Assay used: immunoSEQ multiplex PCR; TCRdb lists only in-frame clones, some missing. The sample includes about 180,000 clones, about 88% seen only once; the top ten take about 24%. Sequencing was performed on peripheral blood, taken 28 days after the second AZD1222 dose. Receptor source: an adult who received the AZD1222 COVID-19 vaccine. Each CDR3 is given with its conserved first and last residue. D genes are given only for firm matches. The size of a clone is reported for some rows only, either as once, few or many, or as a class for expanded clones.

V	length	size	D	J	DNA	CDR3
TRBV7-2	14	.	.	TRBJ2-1	TGTGCCAGCAGCTCCCACGGGGGGCAGGGTGAGCAGTTCTTC	CASSSHGGQGEQFF
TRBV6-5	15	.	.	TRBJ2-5	TGTGCCAGCAGTACTCAACTAGCCCCGGGGGAGACCCAGTACTTC	CASSTQLAPGETQYF
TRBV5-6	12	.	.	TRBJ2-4	TGTGCCAGCAGCATGGAAGGGGGAGTTAGGTACTTC	CASSMEGGVRYF
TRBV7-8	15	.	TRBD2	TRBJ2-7	TGTGCCAGCGGGACAGGGACTAGCGGGATTTACGAGCAGTACTTC	CASGTGTSGIYEQYF
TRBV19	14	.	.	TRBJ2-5	TGTGCCAGTAGTATAATGGGGGGCGCAGAGACCCAGTACTTC	CASSIMGGAETQYF
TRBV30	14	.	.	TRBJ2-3	TGTGCCCGTATGGGGGGAGGACTCACAGATACGCAGTATTTT	CARMGGGLTDTQYF
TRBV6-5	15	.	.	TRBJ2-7	TGTGCCAGCAGTTACTCGCGGGGCCTTTCCTACGAGCAGTACTTC	CASSYSRGLSYEQYF
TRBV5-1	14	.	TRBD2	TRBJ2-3	TGCGCCAGCAAGACTAGCCCGGCTACAGATACGCAGTATTTT	CASKTSPATDTQYF
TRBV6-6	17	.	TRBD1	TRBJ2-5	TGTGCCAGCAGTCCCAATCCGGGGACAGGGGATGGAGAGACCCAGTACTTC	CASSPNPGTGDGETQYF
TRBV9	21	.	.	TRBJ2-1	TGTGCCAGCAGCGTAAGACAGGGGGCGAGAAGCGGGAGGGGCTCCTACAATGAGCAGTTCTTC	CASSVRQGARSGRGSYNEQFF
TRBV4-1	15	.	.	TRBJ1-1	TGCGCCAGCAGCCGGGGTGATGGGGGCGGCACTGAAGCTTTCTTT	CASSRGDGGGTEAFF
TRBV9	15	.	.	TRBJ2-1	TGTGCCAGCAGCGTAGGGGCATTGCCTAACAATGAGCAGTTCTTC	CASSVGALPNNEQFF
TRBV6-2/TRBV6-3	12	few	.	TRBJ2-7	TGTGCCAGCAGTGCCCTCCCCTACGAGCAGTACTTC	CASSALPYEQYF
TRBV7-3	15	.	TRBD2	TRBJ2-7	TGTGCCAGCAGCTTAAAGGCGGGAGTTTCCTACGAGCAGTACTTC	CASSLKAGVSYEQYF
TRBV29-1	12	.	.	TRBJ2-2	TGCAGCGCCAGGGGGGTACCCGGGGAGCTGTTTTTT	CSARGVPGELFF
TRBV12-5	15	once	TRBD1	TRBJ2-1	TGTGCTAGTGGAGACGGGACAGGGGGCATCAATGAGCAGTTCTTC	CASGDGTGGINEQFF
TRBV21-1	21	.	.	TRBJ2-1	TGTGCCAGCAGCCCCGTGTTAGTCCCTCCGAAGAAAACCCGAAGAGCGAATGAGCAGTTCTTC	CASSPVLVPPKKTRRANEQFF
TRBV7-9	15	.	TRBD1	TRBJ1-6	TGTGCCAGCAGCTGGGACAGGGGTTATAATTCACCCCTCCACTTT	CASSWDRGYNSPLHF
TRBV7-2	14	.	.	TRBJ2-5	TGTGCCAGCAGTTTTGTGGCGGGGAGAGAGACCCAGTACTTC	CASSFVAGRETQYF